The 27 T cell receptor beta chains below come from one sample, sequenced in a study of shared clonotypes between healthy human individuals. The method was immunoSEQ multiplex PCR; TCRdb's version includes in-frame clones alone and lacks a portion of them. The sample contains 2 million to 2.5 million clones, around 92% of which appear only once. The sample comprised naive CD4+ T cells from PBMCs. Subset: CD45RA+ positively selected. Receptors were obtained from a man aged 18-30 years in good health. Some clones in this sample may be carry-over from other donors' samples.

The rearrangement joins TRBV5-5 to TRBJ2-3, with 13 positions matching TRBD2. The CDR3 totals 16 residues. V gave up 3 bases and J gave up 4 bases; unmatched junction bases: 5. The germline gives CDR1 SGHKS, CDR2 YYEKEE (reference sequence). CDR3 in amino acids: CASSSGLAGDADTQYF. CDR3 nucleotides: TGTGCCAGCAGCTCCGGACTAGCGGGAGACGCAGATACGCAGTATTTT.

The chain uses TRBV7-9 and TRBJ1-4; maybe TRBD1 (6 bases). Trimming left V 5 bases short and J 1 base short, with 17 bases between. The CDR3 length is 17 residues. CDR1 is SEHNR, CDR2 FQNEAQ, per germline (reference sequence). The CDR3 DNA reads TGTGCCAGCAGCCGCTCTTCGAGGGGGGGAACTAATGAAAAACTGTTTTTT. Translated, it gives CASSRSSRGGTNEKLFF.

The chain combines TRBV4-3 with TRBJ2-1; D uncertain. The V and J ends lost 0 bases and 9 bases respectively, with 9 bases between them. Looked up from germline, CDR1 is LGHNA and CDR2 is YSLEER. This CDR3 is 13 amino acids long. CDR3 bases: TGCGCCAGCAGCCAAGATCAGAATGGTGAGCAGTTCTTC. Translating it yields CASSQDQNGEQFF.

Details on this clone: The same CDR3 is also encoded by other DNA sequences in this sample. The gene calls are TRBV2 and TRBJ1-5; D not resolved. There are 15 residues in the CDR3. The germline gives CDR1 SNHLY, CDR2 FYNNEI. Trimming removed 1 base from V and 0 bases from J, with 7 bases in between. As DNA, the CDR3 is TGTGCCAGCAGTGAAGGGCAGAATAGCAATCAGCCCCAGCATTTT. It encodes CASSEGQNSNQPQHF.

This clone has only a few counts. The genes are TRBV18 and TRBJ1-1; the match to TRBD1 covers 10 bases. This CDR3 comprises 14 residues. With V trimmed by 8 bases and J by 5 bases, 8 bases remained unmatched. Germline values: CDR1 KGHSH, CDR2 LQKENI. CDR3 nucleotide sequence: TGTGCCAGCACCCGACAGGGGGCCTGGACTGAAGCTTTCTTT. Protein: CASTRQGAWTEAFF.

The CDR3, as DNA: TGTGCCAGCAGCGTAGGAGCCGGGAGGGTCTACAATGAGCAGTTCTTC. It is translated as CASSVGAGRVYNEQFF. The chain recombines TRBV9 with TRBJ2-1, with 8 bases fitting TRBD2. CDR1 and CDR2 (germline): SGDLS, YYNGEE. The CDR3 is 16 amino acids. The V and J ends lost 0 bases and 3 bases, in that order; junction bases with no gene match: 5.

This rearrangement joins TRBV9 to TRBJ2-7; the D is unclear. CDR3 length: 16 residues. The germline V gene encodes CDR1 SGDLS and CDR2 YYNGEE. V gave up 3 bases and J gave up 0 bases, with 16 bases separating them. In DNA, the CDR3 is TGTGCCAGCAGCGGTACTGATGATCCAAGCTCCTACGAGCAGTACTTC. Residues: CASSGTDDPSSYEQYF.

The rearrangement links TRBV6-1 to TRBJ1-5, with D tentatively TRBD1 (6 bases). V shed 3 bases and J shed 1 base, with 10 bases lying between them. The CDR3 has 15 residues. Germline CDR1 reads MNHNS; CDR2 reads SASEGT. CDR3 coding DNA: TGTGCCAGCAGTGAGAGGGGGATGAGCAATCAGCCCCAGCATTTT. This translates into CASSERGMSNQPQHF.

The chain employs TRBV29-1 and TRBJ2-3, with 9 bases matching TRBD2. The junction had 7 bases not matched to a gene; V was cut back by 7 bases and J by 2 bases. Germline V gene lookup returns CDR1 SQVTM and CDR2 ANQGSEA. The CDR3 runs 14 residues. This CDR3 is CSAAGTSITDTQYF. DNA for the CDR3: TGCAGCGCCGCCGGGACTAGCATCACAGATACGCAGTATTTT.

This clone appeared once. The chain uses TRBV4-2 and TRBJ2-7, with 8 bases matching TRBD1. Germline loops: CDR1 LGHNA, CDR2 YNFKEQ. Germline trimming cut 0 bases from V and 2 bases from J; bases unmatched to any gene: 3. This CDR3 region has 15 residues. The DNA for the CDR3 is TGTGCCAGCAGCCAAGAACTGACAGGGGCCTACGAGCAGTACTTC. Protein sequence: CASSQELTGAYEQYF.

The genes are TRBV4-1 and TRBJ2-1; TRBD1 is a possible D gene (6 bases). Trimming left V 5 bases short and J 7 bases short, with 21 bases between. CDR3 length equals 16 residues. The V gene's germline CDR1 is MGHRA and CDR2 YSYEKL. For the CDR3, the DNA is TGCGCCAGCAGCTGGGAAGTACAGGGACCGGGGAATGAGCAGTTCTTC. This codes for CASSWEVQGPGNEQFF.

V gene TRBV28 combines with J gene TRBJ2-2; either TRBD1 or TRBD2 may fit D (5 bases each). The CDR3 contains 16 residues. Between the trimmed V and J ends, which lost 2 bases and 6 bases, there was a span of 16 bases. CDR1 MDHEN and CDR2 SYDVKM come from the germline V gene. The CDR3 DNA reads as TGTGCCAGCAGTTTAATCCTTTTGAGGGGATCCGGGGAGCTGTTTTTT. Amino acids: CASSLILLRGSGELFF. Full variable domain (outside the CDR3, taken from reference TRBV28 and TRBJ2-2): DVKVTQSSRYLVKRTGEKVFLECVQDMDHENMFWYRQDPGLGLRLIYFSYDVKMKEKGDIPEGYSVSREKKERFSLILESASTNQTSMYLCASSLILLRGSGELFFGEGSRLTVL.

This chain uses TRBV5-1 with TRBJ2-7; 11 bases are a match to TRBD1. Germline CDR1 and CDR2: SGHRS and YFSETQ. V shed 1 base, J shed 2 bases, and the junction held 2 bases outside the gene matches. The CDR3 extends over 15 amino acids. The CDR3 DNA reads TGCGCCAGCAGCTTGAAGGGACAGGGGGCCTACGAGCAGTACTTC. Protein: CASSLKGQGAYEQYF.

This chain uses TRBV9 with TRBJ2-3, with D unclear. Per the germline V gene, CDR1 is SGDLS and CDR2 is YYNGEE. The CDR3 covers 13 residues. Trimming stripped 6 bases from V and 1 base from J, with 9 bases between. CDR3 DNA: TGTGCCAGCACCAAGCAGGGCACAGATACGCAGTATTTT. Its protein is CASTKQGTDTQYF.

The chain recombines TRBV11-3 with TRBJ1-1; the D is unclear. CDR3 length: 13 amino acids. V was cut by 4 bases and J by 3 bases, with 9 bases left in between. Germline lookup yields CDR1 SGHNT and CDR2 YENEEA. CDR3 amino acids: CASSYNVDTEAFF. The CDR3 DNA reads as TGTGCCAGCAGCTACAACGTCGACACTGAAGCTTTCTTT.

This clone was seen just once. This chain joins TRBV5-4 and TRBJ2-1, with a weak D call TRBD2 (6 bases). V lost 4 bases and J 8 bases, leaving 19 bases between the germline ends. The germline gives CDR1 SGHNT, CDR2 YYREEE (reference sequence). The CDR3 is 15 amino acids. CDR3 sequence reads: CASSLPGSAGHEQFF. DNA of the CDR3: TGTGCCAGCAGCCTACCGGGGTCTGCGGGGCATGAGCAGTTCTTC.

The V gene is TRBV7-8, the J gene TRBJ2-5, with TRBD2 matching over 11 bases. V dropped 5 bases and J dropped 5; count of bases not matched to a gene: 22. The CDR3 is 20 residues long. Germline CDR1 and CDR2: SGHVS and FQNEAQ. CDR3 coding DNA: TGTGCCAGCAGCCCGGAAACCAGGCCGACTAGCGGGAACCTTCGGGAGACCCAGTACTTC. It is translated as CASSPETRPTSGNLRETQYF.

This chain connects TRBV28 to TRBJ1-2; 8 positions match TRBD1. The CDR3 runs to 15 residues. V lost 6 bases, J lost 8 bases, and 14 bases stayed unmatched. Germline CDR1 is MDHEN and CDR2 is SYDVKM. The CDR3 sequence: CASRVGSTGVGGYTF. CDR3 in DNA: TGTGCCAGCAGAGTGGGTTCGACAGGGGTAGGAGGCTACACCTTC.

The V call is TRBV4-2, the J call TRBJ2-2; TRBD1 aligns across 9 bases. Germline lookup yields CDR1 LGHNA and CDR2 YNFKEQ. The CDR3 consists of 16 residues. Trimming took 3 bases from V and 6 from J; bases not matched to a gene: 8. As DNA, the CDR3 is TGTGCCAGCAGCCAGGACGGGACAGGGTCCGCCGGGGAGCTGTTTTTT. Translated: CASSQDGTGSAGELFF.

This chain uses TRBV27 with TRBJ2-2; no definite D call. CDR1 and CDR2 (germline): MNHEY, SMNVEV (reference sequence). This CDR3 contains 16 residues. The germline V and J ends were trimmed by 3 bases and 2 bases, with 13 bases remaining between them. DNA of the CDR3: TGTGCCAGCAGTTTTTATGTACCCAGAAACACCGGGGAGCTGTTTTTT. Translated, it gives CASSFYVPRNTGELFF.

The chain employs TRBV28 and TRBJ1-2; possibly TRBD1 for D (6 bases). CDR1 is MDHEN and CDR2 is SYDVKM in the germline V gene. This CDR3 is 15 amino acids long. With 6 bases removed from V and 7 bases from J, the gap between germline ends came to 21 bases. The CDR3 reads CASRMTGPGVGGYTF. CDR3 nucleotides: TGTGCCAGCAGGATGACAGGTCCCGGGGTAGGTGGCTACACCTTC.

This clone was observed a single time. The chain links TRBV4-1 to TRBJ1-4; D not certain. Germline V gene data show CDR1 as MGHRA and CDR2 as YSYEKL. The germline V and J ends were trimmed by 2 bases and 4 bases, with 8 bases remaining between them. The CDR3 has 14 amino acids. The chain's CDR3 is CASSQLAVNEKLFF. The CDR3 nucleotides read TGCGCCAGCAGCCAATTGGCAGTTAATGAAAAACTGTTTTTT.

The rearrangement joins TRBV6-1 to TRBJ1-5; the match to TRBD1 covers 8 bases. Germline CDR1 and CDR2: MNHNS and SASEGT. V dropped 8 bases and J dropped 2; count of bases not matched to a gene: 8. This CDR3 is built from 15 residues. CDR3 coding DNA: TGTGCCAGCGCGGACAGGGAAGGGCGCAATCAGCCCCAGCATTTT. Translation: CASADREGRNQPQHF.

This clone occurred once. The gene calls are TRBV4-2 and TRBJ2-5; TRBD1 aligns across 7 bases. The germline V gene has CDR1 LGHNA and CDR2 YNFKEQ. After removal of 1 base from V and 7 bases from J, the junction contained 15 bases not matched to a gene. This CDR3 comprises 17 residues. As DNA, the CDR3 is TGTGCCAGCAGCCAAGGTCTAACAGGGGTGACTCAGGGGACCCAGTACTTC. Encoded protein: CASSQGLTGVTQGTQYF.

This sequence joins TRBV25-1 and TRBJ2-7, with D possibly TRBD1 on 5 matching bases. V shed 6 bases and J shed 0 bases, with 21 bases lying between them. The germline gives CDR1 MGHDK, CDR2 SYGVNS. The CDR3 has 17 amino acids. CDR3 loop: CASRGYPPTVLSYEQYF. For the CDR3, the DNA is TGTGCCAGCAGGGGTTACCCACCGACAGTCCTCTCCTACGAGCAGTACTTC.

The rearrangement links TRBV6-5 to TRBJ1-1, with D perhaps TRBD1 (5 bases). Germline loops: CDR1 MNHEY, CDR2 SVGAGI. The CDR3 totals 15 residues. V was clipped by 4 bases and J by 0 bases, with 12 bases between them. The CDR3 protein is CASSSGRIMNTEAFF. The CDR3 DNA is TGTGCCAGCAGTTCGGGACGGATCATGAACACTGAAGCTTTCTTT.

The chain carries TRBV25-1 and TRBJ2-3, with 11 bases that match TRBD2. The CDR3 consists of 16 residues. Trimming removed 6 bases from V and 3 bases from J; junction bases left unmatched: 8. Germline values: CDR1 MGHDK, CDR2 SYGVNS. For the CDR3, the DNA is TGTGCCAGCAGACTAGCGGGAGAGATTAGGACAGATACGCAGTATTTT. Translated: CASRLAGEIRTDTQYF.